This passage covers 17 T cell receptor beta chains from one sample sequenced in a study of T cells after yellow fever vaccination (dated by TCRdb to about 2019). Interpreted using the paper, the treatment or condition label stands for: live attenuated yellow fever vaccine strain. Library construction relied on 5' RACE. Sequencing was carried out with an Illumina HiSeq 2500. TCRdb trimmed public reads at Q25 via fastp, called clones via MiXCR and kept in-frame beta chains. Each CDR3 protein gets just one entry, which takes the most common genes and DNA from the rows behind it. The sample records approximately 510,000 distinct CDR3 sequences, 21% of which are singletons. The ten largest clones add up to approximately 16% of the sample. Sequencing used PBMCs, obtained 20 to 25 days after the first yellow fever vaccination. These TCRs come from a man aged 18-30 years who received the YFV17D yellow fever vaccine.

This clonotype showed up just a few times. This rearrangement joins TRBV9 to TRBJ1-3; D not resolved. The CDR3 is 17 residues long. The germline CDR1 and CDR2 sequences are SGDLS and YYNGEE. The V end lost 0 bases, the J end lost 0 bases, and 13 bases lay between the germline ends. CDR3 loop: CASSVANHPASGNTIYF. For the CDR3, the DNA is TGTGCCAGCAGCGTAGCTAACCATCCGGCCTCTGGAAACACCATATATTTT.

This clonotype turned up a few times. This rearrangement joins TRBV30 to TRBJ2-1, with TRBD1 identical over 9 bases. CDR1 GTSNPN and CDR2 SVGIG come from the germline V gene (reference sequence). The ends lost 0 bases at V and 7 bases at J; junction bases unmatched: 7. The CDR3 consists of 15 residues. The CDR3 reads CAWSVGQGLKNEQFF. As DNA, the CDR3 is TGTGCCTGGAGTGTAGGACAGGGGTTAAAGAATGAGCAGTTCTTC.

This clonotype was detected only a few times. V is TRBV5-1 and J is TRBJ1-1, with a weak D call TRBD1 (5 bases). The germline V gene encodes CDR1 SGHRS and CDR2 YFSETQ. V was shortened by 4 bases and J by 1 base, with 11 bases between the two germline ends. The CDR3 has 14 amino acids. This chain's CDR3 is CASSRGTQNTEAFF. The CDR3 DNA reads as TGCGCCAGCAGCCGGGGGACGCAGAACACTGAAGCTTTCTTT. The full variable domain, its missing parts supplied by reference TRBV5-1 and TRBJ1-1, is KAGVTQTPRYLIKTRGQQVTLSCSPISGHRSVSWYQQTPGQGLQFLFEYFSETQRNKGNFPGRFSGRQFSNSRSEMNVSTLELGDSALYLCASSRGTQNTEAFFGQGTRLTVV.

This clonotype has just a few counts. In DNA, the CDR3 is TGTGCCAGCACTAGGGGACCCTACGAGCAGTACTTC. It specifies CASTRGPYEQYF. The V gene is TRBV6-6, the J gene TRBJ2-7; either TRBD1 or TRBD2 may supply D (5 bases each). Germline CDR1 and CDR2: MNHNY and SVGAGI (reference sequence). The V end lost 7 bases, the J end lost 2 bases, and 9 bases lay between the germline ends. The CDR3 totals 12 residues.

The chain links TRBV28 to TRBJ1-1; D is undetermined. Trimming cost V 5 bases and J 9 bases, with 10 bases left between them. Germline V gene data show CDR1 as MDHEN and CDR2 as SYDVKM. The CDR3 contains 11 residues. As DNA, the CDR3 is TGTGCCAGCAGTCGCGTGGCCCAAGCTTTCTTT. The encoded protein is CASSRVAQAFF.

This chain links TRBV6-5 with TRBJ2-7; D not resolved. Trimming cost V 2 bases and J 2 bases, with 13 bases left between them. The CDR3 runs to 15 residues. Germline V gene sequence: CDR1 MNHEY, CDR2 SVGAGI. The CDR3 nucleotides are TGTGCCAGCAGTTACGCTCGGGCAGGCCCCTACGAGCAGTACGTC. Translating gives CASSYARAGPYEQYV.

This clonotype came up a few times. The chain has TRBV7-2 and TRBJ2-5; 10 positions agree with TRBD2. Trimming at V came to 5 bases and at J to 9 bases, leaving 15 bases not matched to a gene. Germline CDR1 SGHTA, CDR2 FQGNSA. CDR3 length: 16 amino acids. The DNA of the CDR3 is TGTGCCAGCAGCCCCTCGGGTCTAGCGGGAGCCGGGGCCCAGTACTTC. Its translation: CASSPSGLAGAGAQYF.

The chain recombines TRBV28 with TRBJ1-1, with a possible D match to TRBD1 (6 bases). The ends were cut back, 6 bases at V and 1 base at J, with 12 bases in the middle. The CDR3 runs to 14 residues. Germline loops: CDR1 MDHEN, CDR2 SYDVKM. CDR3 in DNA: TGTGCCAGCAGACGGACAGATTCGAACACTGAAGCTTTCTTT. It codes for CASRRTDSNTEAFF.

J is TRBJ2-3 and V is TRBV5-1; D is possibly TRBD1 (6 bases). Looked up from germline, CDR1 is SGHRS and CDR2 is YFSETQ. Trimming removed 5 bases at V and 6 bases at J, with 22 bases between. The CDR3 contains 16 residues. CDR3 DNA sequence: TGCGCCAGCAGTCAGGGGACCGGGGCCGGTTCGGATACGCAGTATTTT. Translation gives CASSQGTGAGSDTQYF.

This chain links TRBV6-1 with TRBJ1-5; 8 nucleotides line up with TRBD1. The length of the CDR3 is 13 residues. The V and J ends lost 10 bases and 6 bases, in that order; junction bases with no gene match: 8. Germline V gives CDR1 MNHNS, CDR2 SASEGT. The CDR3 DNA follows: TGTGCCACCGGACAGGGAGGACGTCAGCCCCAGCATTTT. Translated: CATGQGGRQPQHF.

The sample holds a few counts of this clonotype. The chain joins TRBV28 to TRBJ1-2; D unclear. CDR3 length: 14 residues. The V gene lost 5 bases and the J gene lost 6 bases, with 16 bases spanning the gap. Germline V gives CDR1 MDHEN, CDR2 SYDVKM. The CDR3 DNA reads TGTGCCAGCAGTCAGGCAAGTTTGCCGCATGGCTACACCTTC. Translating gives CASSQASLPHGYTF.

Concerning this clonotype: The junction shows a germline mismatch at one end, possibly a read error. The J gene is TRBJ2-1, the V gene TRBV5-1; D is unclear. Germline values: CDR1 SGHRS, CDR2 YFSETQ. This CDR3 comprises 14 residues. The CDR3 loop is CASTLDGSYNEQFF. In DNA form, the CDR3 reads TGCGCCAGCACCTTGGACGGCTCCTACAATGAGCAGTTCTTC.

In this sample, this clonotype turned up once. The chain is built from TRBV7-9 and TRBJ2-3, with D possibly TRBD2 on 6 matching bases. The CDR3 covers 11 residues. The V end lost 7 bases, the J end lost 5 bases, and 7 bases lay between the germline ends. CDR1 SEHNR and CDR2 FQNEAQ come from the germline V gene (reference sequence). CDR3 sequence: CASTGGDTQYF. CDR3 bases: TGTGCCAGCACCGGGGGAGATACGCAGTATTTT.

This clonotype has only a few counts. V gene TRBV18 combines with J gene TRBJ1-5; TRBD1 agrees at 7 bases. The CDR3 runs to 20 residues. CDR1 is KGHSH and CDR2 is LQKENI in the germline V gene. V trimming: 3 bases; J trimming: 0 bases; junction bases outside the gene matches: 17. The CDR3 region is CASSPPDRANLKYSNQPQHF. CDR3 nucleotide sequence: TGTGCCAGCTCACCCCCCGACAGGGCCAATCTGAAGTATAGCAATCAGCCCCAGCATTTT.

The chain's CDR3 is CASSQSAGPYNEQFF. The CDR3 DNA is TGTGCCAGCAGCCAATCAGCTGGCCCCTACAATGAGCAGTTCTTC. The V gene is TRBV3-1, the J gene TRBJ2-1; no definite D call. Germline loops: CDR1 LGHDT, CDR2 YNNKEL (reference sequence). The CDR3 extends over 15 amino acids. The V and J ends lost 2 bases and 2 bases respectively, with 10 bases between them.

This clonotype was observed a few times. The chain combines TRBV4-3 with TRBJ1-6, with D tentatively TRBD1 (6 bases). Trimming cost V 4 bases and J 10 bases, with 17 bases left between them. Germline V gene lookup returns CDR1 LGHNA and CDR2 YSLEER. This CDR3 spans 15 amino acids. In nucleotides, the CDR3 is TGCGCCAGCAGCCGCGAGACAGGCAGCTTCTCACCCCTCCACTTT. It codes for CASSRETGSFSPLHF.

The V call is TRBV6-1, the J call TRBJ2-5; D is perhaps TRBD1 (7 bases). The CDR3 length is 14 residues. Per germline, CDR1 MNHNS and CDR2 SASEGT. The V and J ends lost 5 bases and 5 bases respectively, with 15 bases between them. DNA of the CDR3: TGTGCCAGCAGTCAACAGGGGAGCGGGGAGACCCAGTACTTC. Its protein is CASSQQGSGETQYF.